This TCR beta chain was retrieved from a study of T cells in Graves' hyperthyroidism and ophthalmopathy. Whole-study results and caveats: Blood shared most expanded thyroid clonotypes above 0.001.

Trimming took 3 bases from V and 5 from J, leaving 8 bases between them. CDR3 length: 13 residues. Amplification of TCR beta CDR3 regions was performed using RNA transcripts as template. An initial round of RT-PCR targeting the TCR CDR3 relied on the HTBI primer set. TCRdb re-derived calls from the multiplex PCR reads in MiXCR, one entry per CDR3 protein. The table lists under 550,000 distinct CDR3 sequences, less than 20% of them singletons. Of note for this clonotype: Its antigen is unknown.

The study left out patients who had uncontrolled infection, other autoimmune disease, pregnancy or lactation. The sample comprised blood. The sequence came from a man aged 40-49 years with Graves' ophthalmopathy. V gene TRBV12-3 or TRBV12-4 combines with J gene TRBJ2-1; D might be TRBD2 (5 bases). The CDR3 nucleotides read TGTGCCAGCAGTTTGCGGAGGAACAATGAGCAGTTCTTC. Translated: CASSLRRNNEQFF.